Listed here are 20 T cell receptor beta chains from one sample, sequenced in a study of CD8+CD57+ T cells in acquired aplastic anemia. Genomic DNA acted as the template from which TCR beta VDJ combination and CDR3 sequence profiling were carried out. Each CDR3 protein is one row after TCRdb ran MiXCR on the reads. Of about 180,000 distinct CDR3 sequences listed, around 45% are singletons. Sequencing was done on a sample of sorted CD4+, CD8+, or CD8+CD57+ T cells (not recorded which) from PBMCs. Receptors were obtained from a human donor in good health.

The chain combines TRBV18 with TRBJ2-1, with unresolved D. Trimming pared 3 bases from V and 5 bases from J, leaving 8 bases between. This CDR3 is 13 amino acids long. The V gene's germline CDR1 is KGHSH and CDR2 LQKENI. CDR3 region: CASSPAGDNEQFF. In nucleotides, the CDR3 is TGTGCCAGCTCACCGGCCGGCGACAATGAGCAGTTCTTC. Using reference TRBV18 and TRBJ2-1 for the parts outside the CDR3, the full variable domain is NAGVMQNPRHLVRRRGQEARLRCSPMKGHSHVYWYRQLPEEGLKFMVYLQKENIIDESGMPKERFSAEFPKEGPSILRIQQVVRGDSAAYFCASSPAGDNEQFFGPGTRLTVL.

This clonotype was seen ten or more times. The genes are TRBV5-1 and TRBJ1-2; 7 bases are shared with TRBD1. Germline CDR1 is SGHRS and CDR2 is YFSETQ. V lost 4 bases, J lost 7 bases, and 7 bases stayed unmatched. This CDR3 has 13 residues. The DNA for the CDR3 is TGCGCCAGCAGCGAAATCAGGGGGGTTGGCTACACCTTC. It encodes CASSEIRGVGYTF.

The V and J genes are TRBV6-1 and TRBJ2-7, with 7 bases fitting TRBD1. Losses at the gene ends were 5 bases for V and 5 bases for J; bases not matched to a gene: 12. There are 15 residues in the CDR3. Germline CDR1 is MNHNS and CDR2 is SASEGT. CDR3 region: CASSRRGTETHEQYF. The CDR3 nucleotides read TGTGCCAGCAGTCGGCGAGGGACAGAGACTCACGAGCAGTACTTC.

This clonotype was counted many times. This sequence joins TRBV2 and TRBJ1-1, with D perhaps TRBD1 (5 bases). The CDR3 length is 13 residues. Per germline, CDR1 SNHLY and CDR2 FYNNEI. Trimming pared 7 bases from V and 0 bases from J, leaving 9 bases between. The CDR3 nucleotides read TGTGCCAGCATAAGACAGATGAACACTGAAGCTTTCTTT. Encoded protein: CASIRQMNTEAFF.

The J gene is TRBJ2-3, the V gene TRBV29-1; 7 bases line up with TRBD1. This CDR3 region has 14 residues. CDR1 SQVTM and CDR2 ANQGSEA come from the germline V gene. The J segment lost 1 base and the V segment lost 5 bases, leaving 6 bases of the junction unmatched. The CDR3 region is CSVSGQVRTDTQYF. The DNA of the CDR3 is TGCAGCGTTTCCGGACAGGTGCGCACAGATACGCAGTATTTT.

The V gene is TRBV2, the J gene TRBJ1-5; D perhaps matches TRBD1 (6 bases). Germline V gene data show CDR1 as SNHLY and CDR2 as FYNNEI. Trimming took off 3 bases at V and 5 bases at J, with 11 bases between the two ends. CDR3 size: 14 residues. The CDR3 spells CASSDGRGHQPQHF. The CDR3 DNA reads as TGTGCCAGCAGTGACGGCAGGGGCCATCAGCCCCAGCATTTT. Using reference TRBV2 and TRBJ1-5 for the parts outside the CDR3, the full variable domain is EPEVTQTPSHQVTQMGQEVILRCVPISNHLYFYWYRQILGQKVEFLVSFYNNEISEKSEIFDDQFSVERPDGSNFTLKIRSTKLEDSAMYFCASSDGRGHQPQHFGDGTRLSIL.

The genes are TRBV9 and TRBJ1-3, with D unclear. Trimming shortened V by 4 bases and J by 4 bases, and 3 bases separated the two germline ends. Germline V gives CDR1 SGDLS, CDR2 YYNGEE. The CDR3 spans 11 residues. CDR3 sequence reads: CASSPGNTIYF. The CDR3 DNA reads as TGTGCCAGCAGCCCGGGAAACACCATATATTTT.

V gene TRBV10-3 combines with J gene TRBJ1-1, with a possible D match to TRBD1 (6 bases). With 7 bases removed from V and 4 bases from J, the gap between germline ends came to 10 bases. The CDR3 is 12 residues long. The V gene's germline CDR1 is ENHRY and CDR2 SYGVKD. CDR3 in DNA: TGTGCCATCAAGGGGGGTAGCACTGAAGCTTTCTTT. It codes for CAIKGGSTEAFF.

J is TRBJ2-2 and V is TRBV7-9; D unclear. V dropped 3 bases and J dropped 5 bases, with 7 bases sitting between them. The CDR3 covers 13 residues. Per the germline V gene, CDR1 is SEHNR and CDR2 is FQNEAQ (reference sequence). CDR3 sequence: CASSFILTGELFF. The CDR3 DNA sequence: TGTGCCAGCAGCTTTATTCTGACCGGGGAGCTGTTTTTT.

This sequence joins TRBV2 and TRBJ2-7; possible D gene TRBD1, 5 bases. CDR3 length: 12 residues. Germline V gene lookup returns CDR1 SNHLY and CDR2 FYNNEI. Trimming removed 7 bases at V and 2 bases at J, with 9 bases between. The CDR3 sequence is CASIQGTYEQYF. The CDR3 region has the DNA TGTGCCAGCATCCAGGGAACCTACGAGCAGTACTTC.

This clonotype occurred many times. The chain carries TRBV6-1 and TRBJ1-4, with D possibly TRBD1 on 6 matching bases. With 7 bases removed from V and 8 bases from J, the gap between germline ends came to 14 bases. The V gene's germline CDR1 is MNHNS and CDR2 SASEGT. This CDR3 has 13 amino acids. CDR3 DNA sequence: TGTGCCAGCACCAAAACAGGGAGGGAAAAACTGTTTTTT. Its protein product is CASTKTGREKLFF.

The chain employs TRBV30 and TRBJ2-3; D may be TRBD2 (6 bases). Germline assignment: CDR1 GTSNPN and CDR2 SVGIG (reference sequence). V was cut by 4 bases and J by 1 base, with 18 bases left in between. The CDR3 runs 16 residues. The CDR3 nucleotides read TGTGCCTGGACCCGACTTACTAGCTACGGCACAGATACGCAGTATTTT. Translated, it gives CAWTRLTSYGTDTQYF. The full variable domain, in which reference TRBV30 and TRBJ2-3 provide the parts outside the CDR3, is SQTIHQWPATLVQPVGSPLSLECTVEGTSNPNLYWYRQAAGRGLQLLFYSVGIGQISSEVPQNLSASRPQDRQFILSSKKLLLSDSGFYLCAWTRLTSYGTDTQYFGPGTRLTVL.

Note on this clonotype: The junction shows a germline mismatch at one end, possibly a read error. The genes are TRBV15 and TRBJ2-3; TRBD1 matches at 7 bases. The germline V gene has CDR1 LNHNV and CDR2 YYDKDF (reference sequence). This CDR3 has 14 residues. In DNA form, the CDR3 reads TGTGCCACCAGCAGTAGACAGGGAACAGATACGCAGTACTTT. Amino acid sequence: CATSSRQGTDTQYF.

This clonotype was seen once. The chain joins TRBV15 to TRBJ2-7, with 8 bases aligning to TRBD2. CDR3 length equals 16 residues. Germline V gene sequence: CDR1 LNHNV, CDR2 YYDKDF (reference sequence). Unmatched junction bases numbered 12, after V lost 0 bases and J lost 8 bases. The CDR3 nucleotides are TGTGCCACCAGCAGAGATCTCGGGGGGGGAGCGGAGAAGCAGTACTTC. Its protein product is CATSRDLGGGAEKQYF. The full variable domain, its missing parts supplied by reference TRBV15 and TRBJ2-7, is DAMVIQNPRYQVTQFGKPVTLSCSQTLNHNVMYWYQQKSSQAPKLLFHYYDKDFNNEADTPDNFQSRRPNTSFCFLDIRSPGLGDTAMYLCATSRDLGGGAEKQYFGPGTRLTVT.

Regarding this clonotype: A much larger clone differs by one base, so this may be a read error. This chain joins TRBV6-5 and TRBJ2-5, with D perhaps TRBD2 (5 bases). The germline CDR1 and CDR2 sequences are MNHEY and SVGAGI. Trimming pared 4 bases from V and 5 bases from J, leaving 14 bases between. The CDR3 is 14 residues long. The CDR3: CASSSPDWGETQYF. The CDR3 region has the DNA TGTGCCAGCAGTTCCCCGGACTGGGGTGAGACCCAGTACTTC.

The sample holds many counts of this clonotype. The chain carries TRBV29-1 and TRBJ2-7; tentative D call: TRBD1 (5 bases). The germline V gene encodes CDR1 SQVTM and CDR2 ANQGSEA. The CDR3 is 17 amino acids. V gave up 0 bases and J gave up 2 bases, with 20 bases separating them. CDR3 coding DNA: TGCAGCGTTGAAGATTCAGGGTCGCCTTTAGGCGCCTACGAGCAGTACTTC. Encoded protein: CSVEDSGSPLGAYEQYF.

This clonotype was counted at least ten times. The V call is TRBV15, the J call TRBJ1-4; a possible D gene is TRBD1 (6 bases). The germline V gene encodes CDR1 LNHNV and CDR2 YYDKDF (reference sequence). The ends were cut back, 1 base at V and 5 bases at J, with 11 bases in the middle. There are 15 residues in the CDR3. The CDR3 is CATSRAGTRNEKLFF. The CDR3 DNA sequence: TGTGCCACCAGCAGAGCCGGGACAAGAAATGAAAAACTGTTTTTT.

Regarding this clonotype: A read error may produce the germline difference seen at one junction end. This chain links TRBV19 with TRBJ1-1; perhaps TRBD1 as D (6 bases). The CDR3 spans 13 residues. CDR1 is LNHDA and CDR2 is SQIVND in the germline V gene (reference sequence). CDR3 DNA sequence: TGTGCCAGTAGCAACAGGGTAGGGACTGAAGCCTTCTTT. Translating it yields CASSNRVGTEAFF.

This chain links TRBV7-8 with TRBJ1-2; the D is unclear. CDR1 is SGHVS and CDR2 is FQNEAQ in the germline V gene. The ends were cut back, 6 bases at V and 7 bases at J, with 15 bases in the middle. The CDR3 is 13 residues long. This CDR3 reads CASSIDGPGGYTF. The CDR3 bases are TGTGCCAGCAGTATCGACGGTCCGGGTGGCTACACCTTC.

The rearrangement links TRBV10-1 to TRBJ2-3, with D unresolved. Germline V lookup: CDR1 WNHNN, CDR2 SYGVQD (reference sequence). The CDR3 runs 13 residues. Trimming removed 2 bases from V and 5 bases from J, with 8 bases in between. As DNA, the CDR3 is TGCGCCAGCAGTGAGAGGGTTTTAGATACGCAGTATTTT. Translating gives CASSERVLDTQYF.